The present TCR beta chain was sequenced within a study of T cells in Graves' hyperthyroidism and ophthalmopathy. General study points: Ophthalmopathy, which appeared later, was predicted by the model a median roughly 6.5 months before onset. In blood, most of the thyroid clonotypes expanded above 0.001 were also present.

Stable disease denoted Graves' hyperthyroidism without ophthalmopathy progression within 18 months. Researchers barred patients who had uncontrolled infection, other autoimmune disease, pregnancy or lactation. The CDR3 runs to 13 residues. Trimming took 1 base from V and 7 from J, leaving 10 bases between them. Germline values: CDR1 MGHRA, CDR2 YSYEKL. This clonotype was seen only a few times. What it binds is unknown. Authors of the study amplified TCR beta CDR3 regions from RNA transcripts. TCR CDR3 underwent first-round RT-PCR with the HTBI primer set. TCRdb reprocessed the multiplex PCR reads via MiXCR and lists one record per CDR3 protein. The sample has around 190,000 distinct CDR3 sequences, 15% to 20% seen once.

Sequencing was performed on blood. The sequence came from a woman aged 45-65 years with Graves' hyperthyroidism. The chain uses TRBV4-1 and TRBJ1-1; tentatively, D is TRBD1 (5 bases). The CDR3 nucleotides read TGCGCCAGCAGCCAAGTGGGGGGGGTTGAAGCTTTCTTT. It specifies CASSQVGGVEAFF.